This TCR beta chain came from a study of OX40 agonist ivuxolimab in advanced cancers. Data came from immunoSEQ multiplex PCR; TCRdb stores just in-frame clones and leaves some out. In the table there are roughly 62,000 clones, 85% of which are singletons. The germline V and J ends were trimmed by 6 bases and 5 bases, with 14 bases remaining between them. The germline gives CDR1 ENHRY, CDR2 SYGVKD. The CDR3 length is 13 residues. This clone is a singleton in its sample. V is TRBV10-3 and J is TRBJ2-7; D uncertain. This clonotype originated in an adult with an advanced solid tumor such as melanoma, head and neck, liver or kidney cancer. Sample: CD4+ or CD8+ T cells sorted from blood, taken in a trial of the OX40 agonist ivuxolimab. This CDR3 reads CAIRATERDEQYF. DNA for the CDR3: TGTGCCATCAGGGCCACGGAGCGCGACGAGCAGTACTTC.